These 7 T cell receptor beta chains originate from one sample sequenced in a study of T cell clonality in common variable immunodeficiency. Sequencing was performed with immunoSEQ multiplex PCR; in TCRdb, only in-frame clones are kept and a portion is missing. Listed here are 35,000 to 55,000 clones without any singletons, the top ten holding about 0.68%. Sequenced: peripheral blood mononuclear cells. The receptors originated from a person aged 18 to 70 in good health.

This clone was seen ten or more times. Coverage ceases 3 residues before the CDR3 finishes, and the germline J gene fills in the end. The chain is built from TRBV7-8 and TRBJ1-2; D unresolved. This CDR3 spans 15 amino acids. The germline gives CDR1 SGHVS, CDR2 FQNEAQ. V was cut by 1 base and J by 4 bases, with 13 bases left in between. The CDR3 sequence is CASSLGASLSYGYTF. The covered CDR3 bases are TGTGCCAGCAGCTTAGGGGCGAGTTTGTCCTATGGC.

This clone was picked up a small number of times. The read ends 3 residues before the CDR3 terminus; that terminus is restored from the germline J gene. The chain is built from TRBV5-8 and TRBJ2-7; D might be TRBD1 (5 bases). This CDR3 is 13 amino acids long. CDR1 is SGHTS, CDR2 YDEGEE, per germline. The V end was cut by 6 bases, the J end by 2 bases, with 12 bases between. The CDR3 protein is CASIPTVTYEQYF. The covered CDR3 bases are TGTGCCAGCATCCCGACAGTAACCTACGAG.

This clone was detected ten times or more. The read is 3 residues too short to cover the CDR3 end, so that end is filled in from the germline J gene. The chain employs TRBV2 and TRBJ1-6, with D unclear. Trimming took 3 bases from V and 7 from J, leaving 16 bases between them. From germline, CDR1 is SNHLY and CDR2 FYNNEI. CDR3 length equals 16 residues. The CDR3 loop is CASSDWAETKNSPLHF. The sequenced CDR3 bases are TGTGCCAGCAGTGATTGGGCCGAAACCAAAAATTCACCC.

This clone was counted many times. The read is 3 residues too short to cover the CDR3 end, so that end is filled in from the germline J gene. The chain carries TRBV19 and TRBJ2-1, with 12 bases aligning to TRBD2. The CDR3 spans 15 residues. The germline CDR1 and CDR2 sequences are LNHDA and SQIVND (reference sequence). The ends lost 3 bases at V and 7 bases at J; junction bases unmatched: 4. The covered CDR3 bases are TGTGCCAGTAGTATCGGGACTAGCGGGTTTAATGAG. Its protein is CASSIGTSGFNE. The full CDR3 protein is CASSIGTSGFNEQFF.

There are many counts of this clone. The read terminates 3 residues before the CDR3 end, so the remaining end is supplied by the germline J gene. The V and J genes are TRBV27 and TRBJ2-1, with 7 bases lining up with TRBD1. Germline V gene sequence: CDR1 MNHEY, CDR2 SMNVEV (reference sequence). V lost 6 bases, J lost 0 bases, and 14 bases stayed unmatched. The CDR3 sequence is 18 residues long. CDR3 protein: CASRHTRYSGGSYNEQFF. The sequenced CDR3 bases are TGTGCCAGCAGGCACACCCGTTACTCAGGGGGCTCCTACAATGAG.

This clone was counted ten times or more. Sequencing ends 3 residues short of the CDR3 end; the germline J gene provides the rest. V gene TRBV20-1 combines with J gene TRBJ2-2; D remains ambiguous. The CDR3 totals 13 residues. Germline values: CDR1 DFQATT, CDR2 SNEGSKA (reference sequence). The V and J ends lost 2 bases and 0 bases respectively, with 4 bases between them. Here the CDR3 reads CSARPTNTGELFF. CDR3 bases read: TGCAGTGCTAGACCAACGAACACCGGGGAG.

This clone was detected many times. The CDR3 loop reads CSAKAGDNEQFF. The DNA read from the CDR3 is TGCAGTGCTAAAGCGGGTGACAATGAG. The V call is TRBV20-1, the J call TRBJ2-1, with D possibly matching TRBD2 (6 bases). The CDR3 goes on 3 residues after the read ends, and that part is filled in from the germline J gene. With 4 bases removed from V and 5 bases from J, the gap between germline ends came to 9 bases. Germline CDR1 is DFQATT and CDR2 is SNEGSKA (reference sequence). There are 12 residues in the CDR3.